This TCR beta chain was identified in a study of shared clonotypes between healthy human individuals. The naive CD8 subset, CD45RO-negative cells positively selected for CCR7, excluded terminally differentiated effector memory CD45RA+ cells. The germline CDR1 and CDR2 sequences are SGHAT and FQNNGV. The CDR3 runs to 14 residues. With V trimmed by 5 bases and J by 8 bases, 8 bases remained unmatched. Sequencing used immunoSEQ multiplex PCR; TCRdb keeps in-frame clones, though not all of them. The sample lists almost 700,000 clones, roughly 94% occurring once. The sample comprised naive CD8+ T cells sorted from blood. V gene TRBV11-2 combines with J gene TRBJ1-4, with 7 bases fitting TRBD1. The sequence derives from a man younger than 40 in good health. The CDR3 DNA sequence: TGTGCCAGCAGCGCGACAGGGTTTTTAGAAAAACTGTTTTTT. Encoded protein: CASSATGFLEKLFF.